Listed here are 30 T cell receptor beta chains from one sample, sequenced in a study of cytomegalovirus exposure and HLA in healthy donors. With 60 Vbeta and 13 Jbeta primers, the PCR was carried out. Produced via immunoSEQ multiplex PCR; TCRdb's table is partial and in-frame only. The sample carries about 140,000 clones, approximately 82% recorded once. The sequenced sample was PBMCs. These TCRs come from a woman aged 55-69 years in good health and CMV-seropositive.

This chain connects TRBV5-6 to TRBJ1-2; no definite D call. This CDR3 is built from 15 residues. V lost 3 bases and J lost 4, with 16 bases in between. Germline CDR1 and CDR2: SGHDT and YYEEEE. CDR3 in DNA: TGTGCCAGCAGCTCCCCGGGCTCGGAGGGCTATGGCTACACCTTC. Its protein product is CASSSPGSEGYGYTF.

This clone is a singleton in its sample. The V gene is TRBV4-1, the J gene TRBJ2-5, with D perhaps TRBD1 (6 bases). Trimming took 4 bases from V and 3 from J, leaving 18 bases between them. Germline-derived CDR1 and CDR2 are MGHRA and YSYEKL. This CDR3 contains 16 residues. The CDR3 loop reads CASSPELTGQKETQYF. As DNA, the CDR3 is TGCGCCAGCAGCCCAGAGCTGACGGGACAAAAAGAGACCCAGTACTTC.

V usage is TRBV7-3 and J usage is TRBJ2-5, with a tentative D call TRBD2 (6 bases). The closer fit of TRBJ2-7 to the DNA end suggests the J call may be wrong. The CDR3 length is 15 residues. CDR1 is SGHTA, CDR2 FQGTGA, per germline. DNA for the CDR3: TGTGCCAGCAGCTTGGAGGGTGGGCGGAACTACGAGCAGTACTTC. Translating gives CASSLEGGRNYEQYF.

The gene calls are TRBV19 and TRBJ2-1; tentative D call: TRBD2 (5 bases). With 5 bases removed from V and 8 bases from J, the gap between germline ends came to 10 bases. The CDR3 consists of 12 residues. The germline gives CDR1 LNHDA, CDR2 SQIVND (reference sequence). The CDR3: CASSLGRDEQFF. The CDR3 region has the DNA TGTGCCAGTAGTCTAGGGAGAGATGAGCAGTTCTTC.

The chain recombines TRBV28 with TRBJ2-7; 7 nucleotides agree with TRBD2. Germline V gene data show CDR1 as MDHEN and CDR2 as SYDVKM. The CDR3 totals 15 residues. The trim removed 5 bases at V and 2 bases at J, leaving 9 bases unmatched. CDR3 protein: CASSLPSGGAYEQYF. The CDR3 DNA reads as TGTGCCAGCAGTCTGCCTAGCGGTGGGGCCTACGAGCAGTACTTC.

On this clone: This CDR3 is missing its conserved last phenylalanine or tryptophan, likely due to a read error. It is unclear where the CDR3 begins or ends on the DNA, so no DNA is shown, and the CDR3 is as TCRdb lists it. The chain is built from TRBV30 and TRBJ1-1; no check of the table's D call, TRBD1, against the DNA was made. CDR1 is GTSNPN, CDR2 SVGIG, per germline (reference sequence). The CDR3 length is 15 residues, termini included. This CDR3 reads CAWSDRDRVGTEPFL.

This chain uses TRBV7-9 with TRBJ2-5; 8 bases match TRBD1. Germline values: CDR1 SEHNR, CDR2 FQNEAQ (reference sequence). CDR3 length: 15 amino acids. J was trimmed by 2 bases and V by 4 bases; bases with no gene match: 6. CDR3 sequence (DNA): TGTGCCAGCAGCTCAGCTGGGACAGGACAAGAGACCCAGTACTTC. It specifies CASSSAGTGQETQYF.

This chain joins TRBV7-8 and TRBJ2-1, with D maybe TRBD2 (5 bases). The CDR3 is 14 residues long. The V end lost 3 bases, the J end lost 4 bases, and 10 bases lay between the germline ends. Germline-derived CDR1 and CDR2 are SGHVS and FQNEAQ. The DNA of the CDR3 is TGTGCCAGCAGCTTGGGAGATTTGTACAATGAGCAGTTCTTC. Protein product: CASSLGDLYNEQFF.

The chain is built from TRBV28 and TRBJ2-5, with 10 bases fitting TRBD2. V shed 2 bases and J 5 bases; nucleotides not matched to a gene: 8. CDR3 length equals 16 residues. Germline values: CDR1 MDHEN, CDR2 SYDVKM. As DNA, the CDR3 is TGTGCCAGCAGTTTACTCCTAGCGGGAGCTAGGGAGACCCAGTACTTC. It codes for CASSLLLAGARETQYF.

The chain has TRBV9 and TRBJ2-2; 9 bases align to TRBD2. CDR3 length equals 16 residues. V was pared by 0 bases and J by 4 bases, with 4 bases of the junction left unmatched. Germline CDR1 and CDR2: SGDLS and YYNGEE. CDR3 residues: CASSVELAGATGELFF. CDR3 coding DNA: TGTGCCAGCAGCGTAGAATTAGCGGGGGCCACCGGGGAGCTGTTTTTT. The whole variable domain, remainder taken from reference TRBV9 and TRBJ2-2, is DSGVTQTPKHLITATGQRVTLRCSPRSGDLSVYWYQQSLDQGLQFLIQYYNGEERAKGNILERFSAQQFPDLHSELNLSSLELGDSALYFCASSVELAGATGELFFGEGSRLTVL.

This chain uses TRBV14 with TRBJ2-4, with D possibly matching TRBD2 (5 bases). CDR1 and CDR2 from the germline V gene are SGHDN and FVKESK. Deletions cut 3 bases from V and 6 bases from J, with 15 bases between. The CDR3 is made up of 15 amino acids. CDR3 in amino acids: CASSHPIPSRNIQYF. CDR3 nucleotides: TGTGCCAGCAGCCACCCCATACCTAGCCGAAACATTCAGTACTTC.

This clone was seen a few times. J is TRBJ2-5 and V is TRBV7-9; D ambiguous. Trimming pared 0 bases from V and 5 bases from J, leaving 10 bases between. This CDR3 comprises 14 residues. Germline V CDR1 and CDR2: SEHNR, FQNEAQ (reference sequence). CDR3 region: CASSLAVGFETQYF. DNA of the CDR3: TGTGCCAGCAGCTTAGCTGTCGGGTTCGAGACCCAGTACTTC.

V and J are TRBV7-2 and TRBJ2-5, with 11 nucleotides matching TRBD2. TRBJ2-7 explains the end of the DNA better; the J call may be wrong. The length of the CDR3 is 17 residues. CDR1 is SGHTA, CDR2 FQGNSA, per germline. CDR3 sequence: CASDDKGRLAGSNEQYF. CDR3 coding DNA: TGTGCCAGCGACGATAAGGGTAGACTAGCGGGATCTAACGAGCAGTACTTC.

J is TRBJ2-2 and V is TRBV4-2; perhaps TRBD1 as D (6 bases). The V and J ends lost 2 bases and 2 bases respectively, with 18 bases between them. The CDR3 is made up of 18 amino acids. Per germline, CDR1 LGHNA and CDR2 YNFKEQ. The CDR3 here is CASSQPGQPLENTGELFF. DNA for the CDR3: TGTGCCAGCAGCCAACCCGGACAGCCTCTAGAAAACACCGGGGAGCTGTTTTTT.

The chain uses TRBV6-5 and TRBJ1-4; the match to TRBD1 covers 10 bases. This CDR3 contains 16 residues. Per germline, CDR1 MNHEY and CDR2 SVGAGI. The ends lost 2 bases at V and 7 bases at J; junction bases unmatched: 7. CDR3 DNA sequence: TGTGCCAGCAGTTACGGTGGCGGGACAGGGGCTGAAAAACTGTTTTTT. It encodes CASSYGGGTGAEKLFF.

The chain has TRBV5-1 and TRBJ2-1, with TRBD2 matching over 9 bases. The CDR3 length is 15 residues. The germline CDR1 and CDR2 sequences are SGHRS and YFSETQ. Germline trimming cut 0 bases from V and 7 bases from J; bases unmatched to any gene: 5. The CDR3 sequence is CASSLGSGSTNEQFF. The CDR3 nucleotides read TGCGCCAGCAGCTTGGGTAGCGGGAGTACGAATGAGCAGTTCTTC.

J is TRBJ2-6 and V is TRBV19, with 7 bases lining up with TRBD1. The CDR3 loop spans 18 amino acids. Trimming at V came to 3 bases and at J to 0 bases, leaving 8 bases not matched to a gene. CDR1 and CDR2 (germline): LNHDA, SQIVND (reference sequence). CDR3 DNA sequence: TGTGCCAGTAGTATGCTCGGACAGGCCAGCTCTGGGGCCAACGTCCTGACTTTC. Translated, it gives CASSMLGQASSGANVLTF.

The chain carries TRBV11-1 and TRBJ2-7; D is possibly TRBD1 (5 bases). This CDR3 region has 12 residues. CDR1 is SGHAT, CDR2 FQDESV, per germline (reference sequence). V lost 4 bases to trimming and J lost 4 bases, with 8 bases between them. CDR3 sequence: CASSSQGYEQYF. CDR3 nucleotides: TGTGCCAGCAGCTCCCAGGGTTACGAGCAGTACTTC.

The CDR3 nucleotides are TGTGCCAGCAGTGAAGGACAGAGGGATACGCAGTATTTT. It encodes CASSEGQRDTQYF. The genes are TRBV2 and TRBJ2-3; D is possibly TRBD1 (5 bases). CDR1 and CDR2 (germline): SNHLY, FYNNEI. The CDR3 has 13 amino acids. The germline V and J ends were trimmed by 1 base and 6 bases, with 8 bases remaining between them.

The chain employs TRBV30 and TRBJ2-7; D gene unclear. Germline loops: CDR1 GTSNPN, CDR2 SVGIG (reference sequence). The V end was cut by 7 bases, the J end by 1 base, with 14 bases between. The CDR3 spans 13 residues. CDR3 in DNA: TGTGCCTCCAGCCAGGTTGGGTCCTACGAGCAGTACTTC. As protein: CASSQVGSYEQYF.

The chain recombines TRBV6-5 with TRBJ1-2, with 7 positions matching TRBD1. The CDR3 contains 14 residues. V was clipped by 8 bases and J by 1 base; unmatched bases: 7. CDR1 and CDR2 (germline): MNHEY, SVGAGI. The CDR3 spells CASSMGQRNYGYTF. CDR3 DNA: TGTGCCAGCTCGATGGGACAGCGTAACTATGGCTACACCTTC.

The CDR3 sequence is CASSLEQGSGANVLTF. The CDR3 DNA sequence: TGTGCCAGCAGCTTGGAACAGGGTTCGGGGGCCAACGTCCTGACTTTC. The chain uses TRBV5-4 and TRBJ2-6, with D possibly matching TRBD1 (6 bases). This CDR3 comprises 16 residues. The germline CDR1 and CDR2 sequences are SGHNT and YYREEE (reference sequence). The V and J ends lost 0 bases and 4 bases respectively, with 11 bases between them.

The rearrangement links TRBV5-1 to TRBJ2-7; D not resolved. Trimming removed 0 bases from V and 6 bases from J, with 10 bases in between. The germline gives CDR1 SGHRS, CDR2 YFSETQ. The CDR3 runs to 13 residues. CDR3 protein: CASSLAVSSEQYF. In DNA form, the CDR3 reads TGCGCCAGCAGCTTGGCCGTTAGCTCCGAGCAGTACTTC.

The rearrangement joins TRBV28 to TRBJ1-1; no reliable D call. Germline V CDR1 and CDR2: MDHEN, SYDVKM. This CDR3 spans 15 amino acids. The V and J ends lost 5 bases and 1 base respectively, with 14 bases between them. The CDR3 DNA reads TGTGCCAGCAGTCGGATGGAGGGCCCGAACACTGAAGCTTTCTTT. This sequence encodes CASSRMEGPNTEAFF.

The chain recombines TRBV2 with TRBJ2-1; 10 positions match TRBD2. This CDR3 comprises 16 residues. In germline, CDR1 is SNHLY, CDR2 FYNNEI. With 3 bases clipped from V and 4 bases from J, the junction kept 6 bases outside the gene matches. Here the CDR3 DNA reads TGTGCCAGCAGTGAGCGACTAGCGGGCATGTACAATGAGCAGTTCTTC. This encodes CASSERLAGMYNEQFF.

This clone was counted only a few times. The CDR3 nucleotides are TGCGCCAGCAGCAACGACAGTGACGGCGGCTACACCTTC. Encoded protein: CASSNDSDGGYTF. The rearrangement links TRBV5-1 to TRBJ1-2; TRBD1 might be the D (5 bases). Trimming took 4 bases from V and 8 from J, leaving 15 bases between them. The germline CDR1 and CDR2 sequences are SGHRS and YFSETQ. The CDR3 extends over 13 amino acids.

This chain joins TRBV19 and TRBJ1-5, with D uncertain. Germline lookup yields CDR1 LNHDA and CDR2 SQIVND (reference sequence). V lost 3 bases and J 8 bases, leaving 11 bases between the germline ends. This CDR3 contains 13 residues. The CDR3 sequence is CASSMWPEEPQHF. DNA for the CDR3: TGTGCCAGTAGTATGTGGCCCGAGGAGCCCCAGCATTTT.

The chain recombines TRBV19 with TRBJ2-7, with D perhaps TRBD1 (5 bases). This CDR3 comprises 13 residues. CDR1 is LNHDA, CDR2 SQIVND, per germline (reference sequence). V dropped 2 bases and J dropped 5 bases, with 10 bases sitting between them. CDR3 protein: CASSITAGNEQYF. The CDR3 DNA is TGTGCCAGTAGTATAACAGCAGGGAACGAGCAGTACTTC.

CDR3 DNA: TGCGCCAGCAGCCAAGATAGATCGGGAGACCTCTCCTACGAGCAGTACTTC. Protein: CASSQDRSGDLSYEQYF. V gene TRBV4-3 combines with J gene TRBJ2-7; D perhaps matches TRBD2 (6 bases). The CDR3 totals 17 residues. V gave up 0 bases and J gave up 0 bases, with 15 bases separating them. CDR1 and CDR2 from the germline V gene are LGHNA and YSLEER.

This chain connects TRBV19 to TRBJ2-7, with TRBD1 matching over 8 bases. Trimming cost V 3 bases and J 5 bases; bases outside gene matches: 6. The CDR3 is made up of 14 amino acids. CDR1 LNHDA and CDR2 SQIVND come from the germline V gene (reference sequence). The CDR3 region has the DNA TGTGCCAGTAGTATGGCAGGGGGCCCCAACGAGCAGTACTTC. Residues: CASSMAGGPNEQYF.